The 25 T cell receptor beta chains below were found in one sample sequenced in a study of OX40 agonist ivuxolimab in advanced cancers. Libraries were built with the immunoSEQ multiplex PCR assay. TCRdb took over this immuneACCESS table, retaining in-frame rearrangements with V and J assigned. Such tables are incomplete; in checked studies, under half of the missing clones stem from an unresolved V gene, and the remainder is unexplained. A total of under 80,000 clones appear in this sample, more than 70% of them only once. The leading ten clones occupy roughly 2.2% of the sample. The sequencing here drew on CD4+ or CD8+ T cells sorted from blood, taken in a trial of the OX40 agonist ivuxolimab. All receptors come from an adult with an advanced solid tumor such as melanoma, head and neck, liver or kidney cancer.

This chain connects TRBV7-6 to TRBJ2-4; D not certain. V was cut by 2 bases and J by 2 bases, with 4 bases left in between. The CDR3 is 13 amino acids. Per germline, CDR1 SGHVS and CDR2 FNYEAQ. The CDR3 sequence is CASSLNTKNIQYF. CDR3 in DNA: TGTGCCAGCAGCTTAAATACCAAAAACATTCAGTACTTC. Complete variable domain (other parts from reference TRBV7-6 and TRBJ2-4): GAGVSQSPRYKVTKRGQDVALRCDPISGHVSLYWYRQALGQGPEFLTYFNYEAQQDKSGLPNDRFSAERPEGSISTLTIQRTEQRDSAMYRCASSLNTKNIQYFGAGTRLSVL.

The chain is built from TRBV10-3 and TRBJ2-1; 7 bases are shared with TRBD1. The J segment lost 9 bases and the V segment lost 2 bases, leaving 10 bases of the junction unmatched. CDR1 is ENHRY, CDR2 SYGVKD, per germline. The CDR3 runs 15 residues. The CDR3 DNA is TGTGCCATCAGTGAGAGGGGGACAGCGGTGGGTGAGCAGTTCTTC. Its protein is CAISERGTAVGEQFF.

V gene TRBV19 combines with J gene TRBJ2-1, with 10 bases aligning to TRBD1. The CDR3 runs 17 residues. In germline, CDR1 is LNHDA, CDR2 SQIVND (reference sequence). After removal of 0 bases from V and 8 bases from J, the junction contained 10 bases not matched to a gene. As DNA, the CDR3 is TGTGCCAGTAGTATAGACTTCCGGGACAGGGGAAAGGATGAGCAGTTCTTC. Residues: CASSIDFRDRGKDEQFF.

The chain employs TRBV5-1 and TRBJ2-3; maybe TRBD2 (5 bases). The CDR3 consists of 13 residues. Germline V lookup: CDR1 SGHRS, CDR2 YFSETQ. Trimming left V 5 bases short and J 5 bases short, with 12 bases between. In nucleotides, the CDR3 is TGCGCCAGCAGGGACGGGGAGCTAGATACGCAGTATTTT. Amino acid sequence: CASRDGELDTQYF.

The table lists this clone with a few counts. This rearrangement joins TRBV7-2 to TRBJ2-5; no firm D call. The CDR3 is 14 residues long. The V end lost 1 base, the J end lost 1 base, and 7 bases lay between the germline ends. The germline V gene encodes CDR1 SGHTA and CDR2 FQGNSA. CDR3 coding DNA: TGTGCCAGCAGCTTAGGCGCTCTCCAAGAGACCCAGTACTTC. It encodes CASSLGALQETQYF.

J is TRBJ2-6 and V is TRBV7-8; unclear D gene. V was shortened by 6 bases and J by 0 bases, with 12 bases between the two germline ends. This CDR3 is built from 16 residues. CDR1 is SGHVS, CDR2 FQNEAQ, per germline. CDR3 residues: CASSLVRGSGANVLTF. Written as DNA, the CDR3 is TGTGCCAGCAGTCTCGTCCGAGGCTCTGGGGCCAACGTCCTGACTTTC.

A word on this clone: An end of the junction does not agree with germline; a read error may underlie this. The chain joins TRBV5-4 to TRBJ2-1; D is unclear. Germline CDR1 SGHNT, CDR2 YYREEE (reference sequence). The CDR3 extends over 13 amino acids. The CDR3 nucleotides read TGCGCCAGCAGCCTTGGGATCCACAATGAGCAGTTCTTC. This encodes CASSLGIHNEQFF.

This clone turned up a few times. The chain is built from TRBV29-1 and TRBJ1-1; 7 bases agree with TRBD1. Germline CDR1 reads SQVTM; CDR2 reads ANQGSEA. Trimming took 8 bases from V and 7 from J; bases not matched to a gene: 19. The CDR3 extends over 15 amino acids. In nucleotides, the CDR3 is TGCAGCATAAGGGTCCCGACAGGGTACGAGGATGAAGCTTTCTTT. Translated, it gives CSIRVPTGYEDEAFF.

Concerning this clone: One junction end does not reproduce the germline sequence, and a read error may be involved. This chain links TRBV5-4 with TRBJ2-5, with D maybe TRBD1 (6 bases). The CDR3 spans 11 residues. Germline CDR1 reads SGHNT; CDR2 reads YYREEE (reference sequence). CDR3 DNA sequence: TGCCGAATAGGCAGGGGAGAGACCCAGTACTTC. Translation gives CRIGRGETQYF.

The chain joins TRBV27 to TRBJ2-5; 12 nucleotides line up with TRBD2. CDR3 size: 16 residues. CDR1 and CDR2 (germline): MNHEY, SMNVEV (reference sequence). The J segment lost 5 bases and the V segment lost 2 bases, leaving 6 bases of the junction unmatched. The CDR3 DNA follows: TGTGCCAGCAGTTTAGCTAGCGGGAGGGCCGGGGAGACCCAGTACTTC. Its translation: CASSLASGRAGETQYF.

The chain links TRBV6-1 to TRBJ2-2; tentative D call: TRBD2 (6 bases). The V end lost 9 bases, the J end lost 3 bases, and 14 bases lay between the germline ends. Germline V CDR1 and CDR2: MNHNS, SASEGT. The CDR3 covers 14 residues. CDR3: CASKEPGDTGELFF. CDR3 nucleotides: TGTGCCAGTAAGGAACCGGGGGACACCGGGGAGCTGTTTTTT.

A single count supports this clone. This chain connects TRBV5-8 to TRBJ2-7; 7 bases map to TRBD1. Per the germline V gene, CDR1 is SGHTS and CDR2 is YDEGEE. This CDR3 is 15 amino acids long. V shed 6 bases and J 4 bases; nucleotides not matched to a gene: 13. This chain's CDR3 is CASTHTGQMTYEQYF. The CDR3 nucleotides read TGTGCCAGCACCCATACGGGACAGATGACTTACGAGCAGTACTTC. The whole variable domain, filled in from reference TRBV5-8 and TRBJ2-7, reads EAGVTQSPTHLIKTRGQQATLRCSPISGHTSVYWYQQALGLGLQFLLWYDEGEERNRGNFPPRFSGRQFPNYSSELNVNALELEDSALYLCASTHTGQMTYEQYFGPGTRLTVT.

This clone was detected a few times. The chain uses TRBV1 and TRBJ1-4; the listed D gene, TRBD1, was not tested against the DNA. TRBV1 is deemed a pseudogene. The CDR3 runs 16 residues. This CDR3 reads CTSSQGPGTTNEKLFF. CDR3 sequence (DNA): TGCACCAGCAGCCAAGGCCCAGGAACAACTAATGAAAAACTGTTTTTT.

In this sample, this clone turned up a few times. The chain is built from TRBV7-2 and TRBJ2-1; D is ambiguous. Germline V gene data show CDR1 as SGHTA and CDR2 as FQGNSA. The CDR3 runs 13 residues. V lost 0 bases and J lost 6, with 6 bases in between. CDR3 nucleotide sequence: TGTGCCAGCAGCTTAGCGCTAGGCAATGAGCAGTTCTTC. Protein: CASSLALGNEQFF.

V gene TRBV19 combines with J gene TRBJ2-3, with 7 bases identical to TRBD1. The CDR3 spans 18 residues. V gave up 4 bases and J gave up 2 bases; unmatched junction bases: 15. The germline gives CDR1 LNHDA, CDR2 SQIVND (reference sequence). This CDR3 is CASSSGGTGVWATDTQYF. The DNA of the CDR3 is TGTGCCAGTAGTAGTGGAGGTACAGGGGTTTGGGCCACAGATACGCAGTATTTT.

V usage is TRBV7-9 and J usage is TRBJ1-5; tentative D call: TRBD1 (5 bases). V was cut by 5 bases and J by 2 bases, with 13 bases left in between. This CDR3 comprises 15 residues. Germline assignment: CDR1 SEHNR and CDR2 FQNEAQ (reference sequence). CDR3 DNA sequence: TGTGCCAGCAGCCCCGCAGTAGGGGGCAATCAGCCCCAGCATTTT. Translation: CASSPAVGGNQPQHF.

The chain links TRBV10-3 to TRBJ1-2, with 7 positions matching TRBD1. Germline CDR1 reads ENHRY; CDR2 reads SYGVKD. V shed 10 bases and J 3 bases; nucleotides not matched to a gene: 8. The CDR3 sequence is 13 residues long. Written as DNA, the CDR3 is TGTGCCACCTCGACAGGGCGGGACTATGGCTACACCTTC. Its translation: CATSTGRDYGYTF.

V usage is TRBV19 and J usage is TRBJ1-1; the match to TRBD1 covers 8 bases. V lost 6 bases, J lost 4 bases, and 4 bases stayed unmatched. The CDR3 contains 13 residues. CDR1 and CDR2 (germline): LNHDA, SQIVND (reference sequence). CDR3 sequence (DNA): TGTGCCAGTAGGATTACAGGGGGCACTGAAGCTTTCTTT. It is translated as CASRITGGTEAFF. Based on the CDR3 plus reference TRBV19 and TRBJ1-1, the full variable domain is DGGITQSPKYLFRKEGQNVTLSCEQNLNHDAMYWYRQDPGQGLRLIYYSQIVNDFQKGDIAEGYSVSREKKESFPLTVTSAQKNPTAFYLCASRITGGTEAFFGQGTRLTVV.

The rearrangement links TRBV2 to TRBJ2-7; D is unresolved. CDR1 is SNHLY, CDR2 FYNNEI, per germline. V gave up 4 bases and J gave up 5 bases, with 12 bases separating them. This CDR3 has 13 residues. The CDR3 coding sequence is TGTGCCAGCAGTGGCGAGGCGAGCAACGAGCAGTACTTC. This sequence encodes CASSGEASNEQYF.

The CDR3 sequence is CASSIDPGGRPGELFF. The DNA of the CDR3 is TGTGCCAGTAGTATCGATCCGGGGGGGCGACCCGGGGAGCTGTTTTTT. This chain uses TRBV19 with TRBJ2-2; 8 bases are shared with TRBD2. Losses at the gene ends were 3 bases for V and 6 bases for J; bases not matched to a gene: 9. Germline V lookup: CDR1 LNHDA, CDR2 SQIVND (reference sequence). This CDR3 contains 16 residues.

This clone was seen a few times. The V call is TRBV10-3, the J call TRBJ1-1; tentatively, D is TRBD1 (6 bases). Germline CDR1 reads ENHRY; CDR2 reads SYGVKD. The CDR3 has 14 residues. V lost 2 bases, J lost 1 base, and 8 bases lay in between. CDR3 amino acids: CAISEPQGNTEAFF. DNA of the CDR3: TGTGCCATCAGTGAGCCACAGGGGAACACTGAAGCTTTCTTT.

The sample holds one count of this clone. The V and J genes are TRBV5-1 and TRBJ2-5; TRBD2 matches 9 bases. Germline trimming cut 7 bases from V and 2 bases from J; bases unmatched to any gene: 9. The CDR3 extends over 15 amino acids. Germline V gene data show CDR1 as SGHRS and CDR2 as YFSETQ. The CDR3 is CASAKRLAEQETQYF. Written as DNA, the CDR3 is TGCGCCAGCGCTAAAAGACTAGCGGAACAAGAGACCCAGTACTTC. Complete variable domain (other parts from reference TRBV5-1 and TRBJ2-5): KAGVTQTPRYLIKTRGQQVTLSCSPISGHRSVSWYQQTPGQGLQFLFEYFSETQRNKGNFPGRFSGRQFSNSRSEMNVSTLELGDSALYLCASAKRLAEQETQYFGPGTRLLVL.

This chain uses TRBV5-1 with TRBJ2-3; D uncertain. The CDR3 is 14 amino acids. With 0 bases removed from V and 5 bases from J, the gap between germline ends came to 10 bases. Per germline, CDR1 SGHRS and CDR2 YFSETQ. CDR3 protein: CASSLAAAGDTQYF. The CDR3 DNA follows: TGCGCCAGCAGCTTGGCGGCCGCTGGAGATACGCAGTATTTT.

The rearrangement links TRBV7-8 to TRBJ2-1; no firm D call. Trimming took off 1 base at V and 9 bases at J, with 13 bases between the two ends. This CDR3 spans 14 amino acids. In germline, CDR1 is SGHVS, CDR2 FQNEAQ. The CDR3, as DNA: TGTGCCAGCAGCTTAGTTGCCGGTCAAACTGAGCAGTTCTTC. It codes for CASSLVAGQTEQFF.

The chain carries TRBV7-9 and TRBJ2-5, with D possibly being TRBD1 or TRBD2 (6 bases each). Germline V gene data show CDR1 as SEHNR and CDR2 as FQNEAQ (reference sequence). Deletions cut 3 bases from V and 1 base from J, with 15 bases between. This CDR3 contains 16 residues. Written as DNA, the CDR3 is TGTGCCAGCAGCTTGAGTAGAGGGGGGAGCCAAGAGACCCAGTACTTC. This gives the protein CASSLSRGGSQETQYF.